This TCR beta chain appears in the sequencing data of a study of T cells expressing NK-cell markers. TCR beta libraries carry UMIs added by 5'RACE template switching. Following a re-call of the 5' RACE reads, TCRdb has one entry per CDR3 protein and lacks DNA. The sample's table shows a few hundred thousand distinct CDR3 sequences. Overall study findings and caveats: Dominant NKG2C+ clonotypes accounted for roughly 1.0-7.0% of CD8+ T cells in more than five donors.

About this clonotype itself: Its antigen is unknown.

CDR3 length: 15 amino acids. The V gene's germline CDR1 is LGHDT and CDR2 YNNKEL (reference sequence). This clonotype was obtained from a man between 18 and 69 years old in good health. Sequencing input: blood T cells: a sorted CD56 or NKG2C T cell subset, CD4+ or CD8+ T cells, or bulk PBMC T cells (not recorded which). The V call is TRBV3-1, the J call TRBJ2-7; the TRBD2 assignment by TCRdb is unverifiable without DNA. The chain's CDR3 is CASSHLAGATYEQYF.